These 12 T cell receptor beta chains share one sample of origin, sequenced in a study of blood T cell repertoires in COVID-19. The repertoire was sequenced with immunoSEQ multiplex PCR; TCRdb's copy has only in-frame clones and lacks some. Here the sample spans around 100,000 clones, about 77% being singletons. The sequencing sample was made of peripheral blood. The origin of the receptors is a woman in her sixties or seventies with acute or convalescent COVID-19.

This chain links TRBV5-1 with TRBJ2-5; 8 nucleotides match TRBD2. The ends lost 4 bases at V and 0 bases at J; junction bases unmatched: 8. This CDR3 is 16 amino acids long. Germline V gene lookup returns CDR1 SGHRS and CDR2 YFSETQ. CDR3 in amino acids: CASSPGLGKNQETQYF. In DNA, the CDR3 is TGCGCCAGCAGCCCGGGACTAGGAAAAAACCAAGAGACCCAGTACTTC.

V usage is TRBV27 and J usage is TRBJ1-5; 7 positions agree with TRBD1. The germline CDR1 and CDR2 sequences are MNHEY and SMNVEV (reference sequence). Trimming took 10 bases from V and 5 from J; bases not matched to a gene: 8. The CDR3 runs to 13 residues. CDR3: CATAGQPYQPQHF. The CDR3 nucleotides are TGTGCCACCGCGGGACAGCCTTATCAGCCCCAGCATTTT.

The rearrangement uses TRBV18 and TRBJ1-3; TRBD1 matches at 7 bases. The ends lost 2 bases at V and 0 bases at J; junction bases unmatched: 4. The CDR3 consists of 16 residues. Germline V gives CDR1 KGHSH, CDR2 LQKENI. The DNA of the CDR3 is TGTGCCAGCTCACCAGGACAGGCTACCTCTGGAAACACCATATATTTT. Translated: CASSPGQATSGNTIYF.

The rearrangement links TRBV6-5 to TRBJ1-1; D is unclear. This CDR3 has 12 residues. V was pared by 6 bases and J by 4 bases, with 9 bases between. Germline CDR1 is MNHEY and CDR2 is SVGAGI. CDR3 in amino acids: CASRSGSTEAFF. DNA of the CDR3: TGTGCCAGCAGGTCCGGTTCCACTGAAGCTTTCTTT.

The CDR3 region is CASGLNGAPNTEAFF. CDR3 nucleotides: TGTGCTAGTGGTTTGAATGGGGCCCCTAACACTGAAGCTTTCTTT. The chain is built from TRBV12-5 and TRBJ1-1; possible D gene TRBD1, 5 bases. Trimming stripped 2 bases from V and 2 bases from J, with 12 bases between. Germline CDR1 LGHNT, CDR2 FRNRAP. The CDR3 runs to 15 residues.

The genes are TRBV30 and TRBJ1-1, with a tentative D call TRBD1 (6 bases). The ends were cut back, 0 bases at V and 0 bases at J, with 11 bases in the middle. Germline CDR1 is GTSNPN and CDR2 is SVGIG (reference sequence). This CDR3 comprises 15 residues. CDR3 in amino acids: CAWSVATGMNTEAFF. CDR3 DNA sequence: TGTGCCTGGAGTGTCGCGACAGGCATGAACACTGAAGCTTTCTTT.

The chain uses TRBV30 and TRBJ2-5; a possible D gene is TRBD2 (6 bases). The CDR3 is 16 residues long. The V gene's germline CDR1 is GTSNPN and CDR2 SVGIG (reference sequence). V was pared by 3 bases and J by 0 bases, with 17 bases between. The CDR3 region is CAWSPGLASYQETQYF. Here the CDR3 DNA reads TGTGCCTGGAGCCCGGGTCTAGCGTCGTACCAAGAGACCCAGTACTTC.

The CDR3: CASQPPTSTGEQYV. The CDR3 bases are TGTGCCAGTCAACCCCCGACGTCAACGGGCGAGCAGTACGTC. V usage is TRBV18 and J usage is TRBJ2-7; D remains ambiguous. Deletions cut 9 bases from V and 6 bases from J, with 21 bases between. The CDR3 is 14 amino acids. The germline gives CDR1 KGHSH, CDR2 LQKENI.

The chain recombines TRBV5-1 with TRBJ2-3; TRBD2 might be the D (6 bases). The germline V gene encodes CDR1 SGHRS and CDR2 YFSETQ. The CDR3 consists of 15 residues. V was pared by 2 bases and J by 0 bases, with 10 bases between. The CDR3 protein is CASSFTGASTDTQYF. The CDR3, as DNA: TGCGCCAGCAGCTTTACGGGAGCTAGCACAGATACGCAGTATTTT.

The chain joins TRBV19 to TRBJ2-2; possibly TRBD1 for D (7 bases). Trimming removed 7 bases from V and 5 bases from J, with 17 bases in between. Looked up from germline, CDR1 is LNHDA and CDR2 is SQIVND (reference sequence). The CDR3 consists of 15 residues. DNA for the CDR3: TGTGCCAGTACCCCCGGACAGGCGGGGACCGGGGAGCTGTTTTTT. It codes for CASTPGQAGTGELFF.

V is TRBV12-3 or TRBV12-4 and J is TRBJ1-2; TRBD1 matches 8 bases. The CDR3 runs to 13 residues. The V and J ends lost 5 bases and 8 bases, in that order; junction bases with no gene match: 7. The CDR3 DNA follows: TGTGCCAGCAGTGATCAGGGGGCGCGAGGCTACACCTTC. It translates to CASSDQGARGYTF.

The rearrangement joins TRBV7-7 to TRBJ2-5; D possibly corresponds to TRBD1 (6 bases). Trimming took 5 bases from V and 4 from J, leaving 14 bases between them. Germline CDR1 and CDR2: SSHAT and FNYEAQ (reference sequence). The length of the CDR3 is 14 residues. CDR3 residues: CASSAQGYGETQYF. CDR3 bases: TGTGCCAGCAGCGCCCAGGGGTACGGAGAGACCCAGTACTTC.